The 13 T cell receptor beta chains below all came from one sample that was sequenced in a study of T cells in Graves' hyperthyroidism and ophthalmopathy. TCR beta CDR3 region amplification was performed from RNA transcripts. Researchers ran a first-round RT-PCR on the TCR CDR3 using the HTBI primer set. TCRdb fed the multiplex PCR reads into MiXCR, producing one record per CDR3 protein. Among about 620,000 distinct CDR3 sequences, 15% to 20% were seen once, and the ten largest hold approximately 3.8%. The sample was blood. These receptors came from a woman aged 25 to 39 with Graves' hyperthyroidism.

V and J are TRBV5-1 and TRBJ1-4; D call uncertain. Between the trimmed V and J ends, which lost 0 bases and 3 bases, there was a span of 12 bases. The length of the CDR3 is 16 residues. Germline V gives CDR1 SGHRS, CDR2 YFSETQ. CDR3 residues: CASSLANIGANEKLFF. The CDR3 bases are TGCGCCAGCAGCTTGGCAAACATAGGAGCTAATGAAAAACTGTTTTTT.

V and J are TRBV19 and TRBJ2-1, with 7 bases aligning to TRBD2. J was trimmed by 4 bases and V by 4 bases; bases with no gene match: 13. Germline CDR1 is LNHDA and CDR2 is SQIVND (reference sequence). The CDR3 covers 17 residues. This CDR3 is CASSSYLGAAGYNEQFF. Here the CDR3 DNA reads TGTGCCAGTAGTAGCTACCTTGGGGCAGCGGGATACAATGAGCAGTTCTTC.

Only a few counts were recorded for this clonotype. The chain couples TRBV7-9 to TRBJ2-7; D ambiguous. The length of the CDR3 is 16 residues. Germline V gene sequence: CDR1 SEHNR, CDR2 FQNEAQ (reference sequence). V shed 4 bases and J shed 0 bases, with 16 bases lying between them. CDR3 sequence (DNA): TGTGCCAGCAGCTCCCCTCTGGACCCAGTCTCCTACGAGCAGTACTTC. Translated: CASSSPLDPVSYEQYF.

This clonotype was observed a handful of times. The V gene is TRBV29-1, the J gene TRBJ2-1; 12 bases are shared with TRBD2. Germline V gene sequence: CDR1 SQVTM, CDR2 ANQGSEA. Losses at the gene ends were 4 bases for V and 14 bases for J; bases not matched to a gene: 3. The CDR3 totals 11 residues. The CDR3 region is CSVATSGGEFF. In DNA, the CDR3 is TGCAGCGTTGCGACTAGCGGGGGCGAGTTCTTC.

Worth noting for this clonotype: A much larger clonotype is one base distant, so this may be a read error. The genes are TRBV6-2 or TRBV6-3 and TRBJ2-4, with D tentatively TRBD1 (6 bases). The CDR3 runs to 14 residues. Germline CDR1 is MNHEY and CDR2 is SVGEGT. The CDR3 region has the DNA TGTGCCGGCAGTCTCTCAGGGGTTTCGTACATTCAGTACTTC. The encoded protein is CAGSLSGVSYIQYF.

The sample holds many counts of this clonotype. The chain is built from TRBV11-3 and TRBJ2-2; 7 bases line up with TRBD2. This CDR3 has 15 amino acids. Germline V lookup: CDR1 SGHNT, CDR2 YENEEA. The V gene end was trimmed by 3 bases and the J gene end by 0 bases; junction bases not matched to a gene: 1. CDR3 protein: CASSFREANTGELFF. CDR3 DNA: TGTGCCAGCAGCTTCCGGGAGGCGAACACCGGGGAGCTGTTTTTT.

V usage is TRBV6-4 and J usage is TRBJ2-1; 9 bases are shared with TRBD2. The J segment lost 3 bases and the V segment lost 1 base, leaving 19 bases of the junction unmatched. This CDR3 has 21 residues. Germline CDR1 reads MRHNA; CDR2 reads SNTAGT. In DNA form, the CDR3 reads TGTGCCAGCAGTGACTATAAGTCTGGCGGGGGGGGATTGGGCTGCTACAATGAGCAGTTCTTC. Amino acids: CASSDYKSGGGGLGCYNEQFF.

This clonotype was seen at least ten times. This rearrangement joins TRBV12-3 or TRBV12-4 to TRBJ2-7, with 10 bases that match TRBD2. After removal of 1 base from V and 6 bases from J, the junction contained 9 bases not matched to a gene. This CDR3 spans 16 amino acids. In DNA form, the CDR3 reads TGTGCCAGCAGTTTAGTCGGCCTAGCGGGAGCCCCCGAGCAGTACTTC. Its protein is CASSLVGLAGAPEQYF.

The sample holds many counts of this clonotype. The chain recombines TRBV2 with TRBJ2-2; D unresolved. Trimming shortened V by 5 bases and J by 3 bases, and 10 bases separated the two germline ends. The CDR3 is made up of 14 amino acids. Germline CDR1 reads SNHLY; CDR2 reads FYNNEI. CDR3 loop: CASSRRSDTGELFF. In DNA, the CDR3 is TGTGCCAGCAGTCGGCGGAGCGACACCGGGGAGCTGTTTTTT.

This clonotype was seen ten or more times. The J gene is TRBJ2-7, the V gene TRBV27; unclear D gene. The germline CDR1 and CDR2 sequences are MNHEY and SMNVEV (reference sequence). Trimming took 0 bases from V and 3 from J, leaving 15 bases between them. The CDR3 runs to 16 residues. This chain's CDR3 is CASSLSSVGRLYEQYF. In nucleotides, the CDR3 is TGTGCCAGCAGTTTATCGAGCGTCGGTCGGCTCTACGAGCAGTACTTC.

This clonotype appeared a few times. The chain uses TRBV19 and TRBJ1-6, with D possibly being TRBD1 (5 bases). This CDR3 comprises 13 residues. The germline V gene has CDR1 LNHDA and CDR2 SQIVND (reference sequence). V lost 5 bases, J lost 7 bases, and 9 bases lay in between. As DNA, the CDR3 is TGTGCCAGTAGTCCAGGGTGGAATTCACCCCTCCACTTT. Protein sequence: CASSPGWNSPLHF.

This clonotype came up many times. The junction does not match germline at one end; this may be a read error. The rearrangement uses TRBV5-1 and TRBJ2-1; 8 bases map to TRBD2. CDR1 and CDR2 from the germline V gene are SGHRS and YFSETQ. The CDR3 is 15 amino acids. CDR3 region: CASSLTSGAYNEQFF. The CDR3 nucleotides are TGTGCCAGCAGTTTAACTAGCGGAGCTTACAATGAGCAGTTCTTC.

The table lists this clonotype with many counts. This rearrangement joins TRBV28 to TRBJ2-3; maybe TRBD2 (5 bases). The CDR3 runs 14 residues. CDR1 is MDHEN and CDR2 is SYDVKM in the germline V gene. V gave up 6 bases and J gave up 6 bases, with 16 bases separating them. The CDR3 bases are TGTGCCAGCAGATCGCGAGGGAGAAAGGATACGCAGTATTTT. Protein sequence: CASRSRGRKDTQYF.